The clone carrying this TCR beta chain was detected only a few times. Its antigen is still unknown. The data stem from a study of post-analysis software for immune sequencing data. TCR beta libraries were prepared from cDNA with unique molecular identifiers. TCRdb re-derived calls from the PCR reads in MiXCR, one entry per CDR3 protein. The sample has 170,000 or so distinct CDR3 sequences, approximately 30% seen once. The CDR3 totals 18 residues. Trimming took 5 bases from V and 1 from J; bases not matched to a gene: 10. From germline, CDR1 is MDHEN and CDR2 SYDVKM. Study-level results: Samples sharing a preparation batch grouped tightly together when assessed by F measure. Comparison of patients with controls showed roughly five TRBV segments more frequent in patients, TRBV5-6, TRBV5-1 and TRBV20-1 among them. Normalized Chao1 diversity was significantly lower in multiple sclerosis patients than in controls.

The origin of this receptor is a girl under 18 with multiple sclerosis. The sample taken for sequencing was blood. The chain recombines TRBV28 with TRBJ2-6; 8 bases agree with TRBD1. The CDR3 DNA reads TGTGCCAGCAGTCTAACGGGACAGGACCTTTCTGGGGCCAACGTCCTGACTTTC. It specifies CASSLTGQDLSGANVLTF.